One T cell receptor beta chain is described in this entry. Its cognate antigen is unknown. The sample originates from a study of T cell repertoires in ileal Crohn's disease. General study results and limits: Every patient over 26.8% clonality showed endoscopic recurrence.

The assay was immunoSEQ multiplex PCR, and TCRdb's table has in-frame clones only and misses some. The repertoire holds roughly 7,000 clones, with 70% to 85% as singletons. Germline assignment: CDR1 SGDLS and CDR2 YYNGEE. This CDR3 has 16 amino acids. J lost 8 bases, V lost 3 bases, and 13 bases had no gene match. The TCR was taken from an adult with Crohn's disease. Sequenced input: ileal tissue. The rearrangement links TRBV9 to TRBJ2-1, with TRBD2 matching over 8 bases. CDR3 protein: CASSANSGNPLDEQFF. DNA for the CDR3: TGTGCCAGCAGCGCGAATAGCGGGAATCCGTTGGATGAGCAGTTCTTC.